Reported below is one T cell receptor beta chain. This sample is part of a study of cytomegalovirus exposure and HLA in healthy donors. The study ran its PCR with 60 Vbeta and 13 Jbeta primers. Profiling relied on immunoSEQ multiplex PCR, and the TCRdb table lists in-frame clones only, not all of them. The sample has 130,000 or so clones; the top ten hold around 1.6%. Sequencing was carried out using PBMCs. This TCR was sampled from a man aged 18 to 30 in good health and CMV-seronegative.

CDR3 nucleotide sequence: TGTGCCAGCAGTTACCGTCCTAGCGGGTACACCGGGGAGCTGTTTTTT. Amino acids: CASSYRPSGYTGELFF. This chain links TRBV28 with TRBJ2-2; TRBD2 matches 8 bases. The CDR3 contains 16 residues. Germline V lookup: CDR1 MDHEN, CDR2 SYDVKM. V was pared by 4 bases and J by 3 bases, with 7 bases of the junction left unmatched.